This passage covers 5 T cell receptor beta chains from one sample sequenced in a study of T cell repertoires in cytomegalovirus infection. TCRdb recomputed calls from the reads with MiXCR, one row per CDR3 protein. This repertoire shows about 770,000 distinct CDR3 sequences, around 29% found once; its top ten account for over 10%. No antigen is known for these receptors. Source: cultured CD8+ T cells from PBMCs, taken from culture after CMV antigen stimulation. The receptor set was obtained from a human donor in good health (CMV status not recorded). Some clones in this sample may be carry-over from other donors' samples.

This clonotype was observed once. V gene TRBV6-2 or TRBV6-3 combines with J gene TRBJ1-2; no firm D call. V was cut by 7 bases and J by 0 bases, with 9 bases left in between. Germline V gene data show CDR1 as MNHEY and CDR2 as SVGEGT. The CDR3 runs to 13 residues. The chain's CDR3 is CASISRSNYGYTF. The DNA of the CDR3 is TGTGCCAGCATTAGCAGATCTAACTATGGCTACACCTTC.

The genes are TRBV6-2 or TRBV6-3 and TRBJ2-7; D might be TRBD2 (6 bases). In germline, CDR1 is MNHEY, CDR2 SVGEGT. This CDR3 comprises 15 residues. V gave up 2 bases and J gave up 3 bases, with 14 bases separating them. The CDR3: CASSYSRGSGYEQYV. The DNA for the CDR3 is TGTGCCAGCAGTTACAGTCGGGGGTCTGGCTACGAGCAGTACGTC.

This chain joins TRBV12-3 or TRBV12-4 and TRBJ2-5; D not certain. CDR3 length equals 15 residues. The V gene lost 4 bases and the J gene lost 3 bases, with 15 bases spanning the gap. The CDR3, as DNA: TGTGCCAGCAGTTGGGATACGGATCCGGAAGAGACCCAGTACTTC. Protein sequence: CASSWDTDPEETQYF.

The chain has TRBV4-2 and TRBJ2-5; 9 bases are a match to TRBD2. The ends lost 0 bases at V and 5 bases at J; junction bases unmatched: 7. The length of the CDR3 is 16 residues. In germline, CDR1 is LGHNA, CDR2 YNFKEQ. The CDR3 reads CASSQEGGGVFETQYF. DNA for the CDR3: TGTGCCAGCAGCCAAGAGGGCGGGGGGGTATTTGAGACCCAGTACTTC.

This clonotype was counted a single time. This chain joins TRBV29-1 and TRBJ1-4, with D perhaps TRBD1 (5 bases). The germline CDR1 and CDR2 sequences are SQVTM and ANQGSEA. V lost 3 bases and J lost 1, with 12 bases in between. This CDR3 has 15 residues. This CDR3 reads CSVEMEGLTNEKLFF. DNA of the CDR3: TGCAGCGTTGAGATGGAGGGGCTAACTAATGAAAAACTGTTTTTT.